The present T cell receptor beta chain was sequenced within a study of vaccination and CD4 T cells after COVID-19. TCRdb reprocessed the PCR reads via MiXCR and lists one record per CDR3 protein. The table includes 35,000 to 45,000 distinct CDR3 sequences, about 35% detected once. V was pared by 6 bases and J by 0 bases, with 5 bases of the junction left unmatched. Germline CDR1 reads LNHDA; CDR2 reads SQIVND (reference sequence). CDR3 length equals 15 residues. Time point here: late sampling 161 to 241 days after vaccination in three convalescent patients. The V call is TRBV19, the J call TRBJ2-1; 7 nucleotides match TRBD2. The specimen was CD4+ T cells from blood, collected about 7 months after SARS-CoV-2 vaccination. This sequence originates from a human donor who had recovered from COVID-19. The DNA for the CDR3 is TGTGCCAGTAGAGAAGGCGGGAGCTCCTACAATGAGCAGTTCTTC. Translating it yields CASREGGSSYNEQFF.